Detailed here is one T cell receptor beta chain. Original data processing: From reference gene primer amplification, estimates of nucleated cell counts were derived. The method was immunoSEQ multiplex PCR; TCRdb's version includes in-frame clones alone and lacks a portion of them. The V and J calls and the clone size are those of that table, but D and trimming were determined from the DNA. The table lists some 63,000 clones, roughly 85% of them singletons. The sample belongs to a study of blood T cell repertoires in COVID-19. Study context: Whether acute or convalescent, the COVID-19 samples came from the United States, Italy and Spain. PBMCs, B-cell-depleted T cells, or T cells were the source of the cDNA or gDNA that made up the material.

Germline-derived CDR1 and CDR2 are SGHVS and FQNEAQ. The CDR3 covers 18 residues. The V segment lost 5 bases and the J segment 6 bases; nucleotides outside the gene matches: 18. Sequenced sample: peripheral blood. The TCR sequence derives from a human donor in a cohort sampled during active COVID-19. The chain is built from TRBV7-8 and TRBJ1-4; TRBD1 agrees at 7 bases. In DNA, the CDR3 is TGTGCCAGCAGCAAACTACGGACAGGCCCCTGGTTGGATGAAAAACTGTTTTTT. Translating gives CASSKLRTGPWLDEKLFF.